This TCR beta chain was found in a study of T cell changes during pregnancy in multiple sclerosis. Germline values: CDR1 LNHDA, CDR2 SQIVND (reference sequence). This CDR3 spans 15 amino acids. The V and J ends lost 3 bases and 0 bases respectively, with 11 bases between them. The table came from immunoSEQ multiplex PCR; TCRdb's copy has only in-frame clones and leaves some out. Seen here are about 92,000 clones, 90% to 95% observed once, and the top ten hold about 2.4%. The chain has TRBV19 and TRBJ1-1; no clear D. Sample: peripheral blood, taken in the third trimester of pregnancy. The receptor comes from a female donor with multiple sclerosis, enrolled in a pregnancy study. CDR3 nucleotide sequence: TGTGCCAGTAGTATTGTGGAGGCTATGAACACTGAAGCTTTCTTT. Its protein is CASSIVEAMNTEAFF. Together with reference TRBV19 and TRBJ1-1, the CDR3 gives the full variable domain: DGGITQSPKYLFRKEGQNVTLSCEQNLNHDAMYWYRQDPGQGLRLIYYSQIVNDFQKGDIAEGYSVSREKKESFPLTVTSAQKNPTAFYLCASSIVEAMNTEAFFGQGTRLTVV.